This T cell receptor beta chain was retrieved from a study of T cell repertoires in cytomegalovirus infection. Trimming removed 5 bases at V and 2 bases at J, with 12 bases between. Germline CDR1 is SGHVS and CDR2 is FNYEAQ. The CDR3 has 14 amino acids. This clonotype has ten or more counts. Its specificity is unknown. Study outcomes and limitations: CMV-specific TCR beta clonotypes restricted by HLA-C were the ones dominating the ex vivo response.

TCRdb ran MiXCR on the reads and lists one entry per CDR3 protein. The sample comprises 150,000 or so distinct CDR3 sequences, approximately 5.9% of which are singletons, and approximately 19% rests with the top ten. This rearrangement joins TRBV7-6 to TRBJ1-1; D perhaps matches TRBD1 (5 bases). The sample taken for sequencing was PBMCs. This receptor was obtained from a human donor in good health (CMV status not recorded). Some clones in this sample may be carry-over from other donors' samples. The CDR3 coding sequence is TGTGCCAGCAGCGAGGGGCAGAGCAACACTGAAGCTTTCTTT. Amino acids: CASSEGQSNTEAFF.